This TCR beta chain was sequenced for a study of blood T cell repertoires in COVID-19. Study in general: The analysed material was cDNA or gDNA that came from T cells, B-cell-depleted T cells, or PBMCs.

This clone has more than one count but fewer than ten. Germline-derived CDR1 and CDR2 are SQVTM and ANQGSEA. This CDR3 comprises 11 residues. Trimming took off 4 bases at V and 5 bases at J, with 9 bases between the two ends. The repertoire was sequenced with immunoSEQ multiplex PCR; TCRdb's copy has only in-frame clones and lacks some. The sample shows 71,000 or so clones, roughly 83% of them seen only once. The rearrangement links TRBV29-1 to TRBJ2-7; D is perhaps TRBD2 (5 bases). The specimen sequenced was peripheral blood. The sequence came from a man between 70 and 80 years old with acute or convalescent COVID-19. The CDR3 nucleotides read TGCAGCGTTGGTGAGGGCCACGAGCAGTACTTC. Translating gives CSVGEGHEQYF.